The 18 T cell receptor beta chains below come from one sample, sequenced in a study of PD-1 blockade in mismatch repair-deficient tumors (dated by TCRdb to about 2017). Sample time point, as interpreted from the label and publication: peripheral blood 12 weeks after first pembrolizumab dose. Library construction relied on the immunoSEQ multiplex PCR assay. Imported from immuneACCESS, the table was reduced by TCRdb to in-frame sequences with V and J called. These copies leave out some clones; in studies compared against another copy, an unresolved V gene accounts for under half, and the cause of the remainder is not known. The sample profile shows over 75,000 clones; over 70% of them were found once. Under 3% of the sample lies in the top ten. The starting material was peripheral blood, obtained 12 weeks after starting pembrolizumab. The receptors stem from an adult with mismatch repair-deficient cancer.

This clone turned up a few times. At one end the junction does not follow the germline gene, possibly because of a read error. V usage is TRBV4-2 and J usage is TRBJ2-7, with TRBD2 matching 16 bases. The CDR3 is 16 amino acids. CDR1 is LGHNA and CDR2 is YNFKEQ in the germline V gene. CDR3 coding DNA: TGTGCCAGCAGCCAGGGACTAGCGGGAGGGACCTACGAGCCGTACTTC. Protein product: CASSQGLAGGTYEPYF.

The rearrangement joins TRBV6-1 to TRBJ2-3, with 7 bases lining up with TRBD1. Germline CDR1 is MNHNS and CDR2 is SASEGT. V gave up 7 bases and J gave up 2 bases; unmatched junction bases: 9. The CDR3 contains 15 residues. CDR3 coding DNA: TGTGCCAGCACCGAGGGACAGACCTTCACAGATACGCAGTATTTT. Residues: CASTEGQTFTDTQYF.

The chain recombines TRBV27 with TRBJ2-6; D is unresolved. V was trimmed by 5 bases and J by 0 bases, leaving 8 bases between them. The CDR3 length is 15 residues. Germline CDR1 reads MNHEY; CDR2 reads SMNVEV (reference sequence). The CDR3 nucleotides are TGTGCCAGCAGTCAAGACGGCTCTGGGGCCAACGTCCTGACTTTC. Translating it yields CASSQDGSGANVLTF.

The chain employs TRBV28 and TRBJ1-2; TRBD1 matches 12 bases. V trimming: 7 bases; J trimming: 3 bases; junction bases outside the gene matches: 9. Germline CDR1 and CDR2: MDHEN and SYDVKM. This CDR3 is built from 16 residues. In DNA, the CDR3 is TGTGCCAGCACCCAAGGGGGGACAGGGGGCGACTATGGCTACACCTTC. It encodes CASTQGGTGGDYGYTF.

V usage is TRBV5-6 and J usage is TRBJ1-2; 7 bases fit TRBD1. The trim removed 4 bases at V and 0 bases at J, leaving 6 bases unmatched. The length of the CDR3 is 15 residues. Per germline, CDR1 SGHDT and CDR2 YYEEEE. In nucleotides, the CDR3 is TGTGCCAGCAGCAGTACAGGGGTAGCTAACTATGGCTACACCTTC. Residues: CASSSTGVANYGYTF.

V usage is TRBV7-2 and J usage is TRBJ1-5; no definite D call. V lost 6 bases and J 0 bases, leaving 12 bases between the germline ends. Germline V CDR1 and CDR2: SGHTA, FQGNSA. CDR3 length: 15 amino acids. CDR3 DNA sequence: TGTGCCAGCAGATCCGGGCCTAATAGCAATCAGCCCCAGCATTTT. Its protein product is CASRSGPNSNQPQHF.

This rearrangement joins TRBV6-5 to TRBJ1-2; 7 nucleotides align to TRBD1. J was trimmed by 2 bases and V by 5 bases; bases with no gene match: 8. Germline V lookup: CDR1 MNHEY, CDR2 SVGAGI. This CDR3 contains 15 residues. This CDR3 is CASSLTTGPNYGYTF. CDR3 nucleotide sequence: TGTGCCAGCAGTCTCACGACAGGGCCCAACTATGGCTACACCTTC.

This sequence joins TRBV11-3 and TRBJ2-2, with 11 bases lining up with TRBD1. In germline, CDR1 is SGHNT, CDR2 YENEEA. The V segment lost 6 bases and the J segment 4 bases; nucleotides outside the gene matches: 7. The CDR3 runs to 16 residues. The CDR3 protein is CASSSTGQGATGELFF. CDR3 bases: TGTGCCAGCAGTTCTACTGGACAGGGGGCCACCGGGGAGCTGTTTTTT.

This sequence joins TRBV13 and TRBJ1-3, with no clear D. CDR3 length: 15 amino acids. V was trimmed by 5 bases and J by 0 bases, leaving 11 bases between them. Per germline, CDR1 PRHDT and CDR2 FYEKMQ (reference sequence). The CDR3 is CASSQLQNSGNTIYF. In DNA, the CDR3 is TGTGCCAGCAGCCAACTACAAAACTCTGGAAACACCATATATTTT.

In its sample, this clone was seen a few times. The chain has TRBV7-2 and TRBJ2-3, with 8 nucleotides matching TRBD2. The V gene's germline CDR1 is SGHTA and CDR2 FQGNSA. The J segment lost 2 bases and the V segment lost 5 bases, leaving 9 bases of the junction unmatched. The CDR3 is 16 residues long. This CDR3 is CASSPESGRNTDTQYF. CDR3 nucleotide sequence: TGTGCCAGCAGCCCAGAGAGCGGGAGAAACACAGATACGCAGTATTTT.

This chain uses TRBV7-2 with TRBJ2-7; D possibly corresponds to TRBD1 (5 bases). The V and J ends lost 5 bases and 5 bases respectively, with 13 bases between them. Germline CDR1 and CDR2: SGHTA and FQGNSA. The CDR3 is 13 amino acids. The CDR3 DNA is TGTGCCAGCAGCCTGTCGGACACGCACGAGCAGTACTTC. Amino acid sequence: CASSLSDTHEQYF.

The V gene is TRBV11-3, the J gene TRBJ2-7, with 10 bases aligning to TRBD2. The germline V gene has CDR1 SGHNT and CDR2 YENEEA. This CDR3 is 18 amino acids long. After removal of 5 bases from V and 4 bases from J, the junction contained 17 bases not matched to a gene. CDR3 sequence reads: CASSLVGLATYRGYEQYF. The CDR3 nucleotides read TGTGCCAGCAGCCTTGTGGGACTAGCGACATACAGGGGGTACGAGCAGTACTTC.

The rearrangement joins TRBV5-6 to TRBJ1-1, with D possibly matching TRBD1 (6 bases). The ends were cut back, 2 bases at V and 1 base at J, with 18 bases in the middle. The length of the CDR3 is 17 residues. Germline lookup yields CDR1 SGHDT and CDR2 YYEEEE. CDR3 in DNA: TGTGCCAGCAGCTTCGACTTTAGGGGGACTGAGAACACTGAAGCTTTCTTT. Translated, it gives CASSFDFRGTENTEAFF.

The V gene is TRBV19, the J gene TRBJ1-4; the D gene is possibly TRBD1 (5 bases). CDR1 and CDR2 (germline): LNHDA, SQIVND (reference sequence). With 3 bases removed from V and 7 bases from J, the gap between germline ends came to 18 bases. The CDR3 is 16 residues long. The CDR3: CASSIGLGQVVEKLFF. In DNA form, the CDR3 reads TGTGCCAGTAGTATTGGATTGGGGCAGGTGGTTGAAAAACTGTTTTTT.

The V gene is TRBV11-2, the J gene TRBJ1-1; no clear D gene. Per germline, CDR1 SGHAT and CDR2 FQNNGV. Trimming took 5 bases from V and 1 from J, leaving 14 bases between them. This CDR3 has 15 amino acids. The CDR3 loop is CASSRKQGPNTEAFF. The CDR3 region has the DNA TGTGCCAGCAGCAGAAAACAAGGGCCGAACACTGAAGCTTTCTTT.

This chain links TRBV7-3 with TRBJ1-1; D gene unclear. The length of the CDR3 is 14 residues. CDR1 and CDR2 (germline): SGHTA, FQGTGA. V lost 5 bases, J lost 1 base, and 11 bases lay in between. CDR3 sequence (DNA): TGTGCCAGCAGCAGGCGCCGGGAGAACACTGAAGCTTTCTTT. Translation: CASSRRRENTEAFF.

This clone was observed a handful of times. J is TRBJ1-2 and V is TRBV14, with 8 bases that match TRBD1. Looked up from germline, CDR1 is SGHDN and CDR2 is FVKESK. V lost 4 bases to trimming and J lost 3 bases; unmatched junction nucleotides: 4. This CDR3 is built from 14 residues. CDR3 region: CASSPGQGYYGYTF. The CDR3 bases are TGTGCCAGCAGCCCCGGACAGGGCTACTATGGCTACACCTTC.

This chain links TRBV10-3 with TRBJ2-7; D not certain. Deletions cut 2 bases from V and 9 bases from J, with 26 bases between. CDR1 and CDR2 (germline): ENHRY, SYGVKD. CDR3 length: 17 amino acids. CDR3 nucleotides: TGTGCCATCAGTGAGGTAGACCCTACGAGCGCACCTCCCGGGCAGTACTTC. This encodes CAISEVDPTSAPPGQYF.